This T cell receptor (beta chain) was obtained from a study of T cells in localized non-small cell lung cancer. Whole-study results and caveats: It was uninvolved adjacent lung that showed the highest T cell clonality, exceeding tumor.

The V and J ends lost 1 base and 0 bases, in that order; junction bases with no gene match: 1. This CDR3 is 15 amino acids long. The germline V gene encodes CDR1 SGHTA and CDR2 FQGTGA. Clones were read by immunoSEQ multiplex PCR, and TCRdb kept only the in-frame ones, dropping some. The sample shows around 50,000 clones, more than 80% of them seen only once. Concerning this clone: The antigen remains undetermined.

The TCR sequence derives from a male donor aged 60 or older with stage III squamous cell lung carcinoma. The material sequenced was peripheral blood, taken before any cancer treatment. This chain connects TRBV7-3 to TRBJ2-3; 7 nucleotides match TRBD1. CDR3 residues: CASSLRGQSTDTQYF. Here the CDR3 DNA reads TGTGCCAGCAGCTTAAGGGGACAGAGCACAGATACGCAGTATTTT.